This T cell receptor beta chain was retrieved from a study of cytotoxic CD8 clonotypes in ibrutinib-treated CLL. TCR beta libraries used about 2 micrograms of genomic DNA from cryopreserved PBMCs. This clone showed up just a few times. Clones were read by immunoSEQ multiplex PCR, and TCRdb kept only the in-frame ones, dropping some. Of more than 200,000 clones detected, 79% appear once; the ten largest clones hold about an eighth. There are 11 residues in the CDR3. The receptor comes from a human donor with chronic lymphocytic leukemia. This sequence joins TRBV21-1 and TRBJ1-4. TRBV21-1 is annotated as a pseudogene. Sequences were derived from PBMCs, sampled after 12 months of ibrutinib treatment. The CDR3 loop reads CASSPPEKLFF. The CDR3 DNA reads TGTGCCAGCAGTCCACCTGAAAAACTGTTTTTT.